These 20 T cell receptor beta chains came from one sample sequenced in a study of cytomegalovirus exposure and HLA in healthy donors (dated by TCRdb to about 2017). To prepare the library, the immunoSEQ multiplex PCR assay was applied. For the multiplex PCR, a mixture combining 60 forward primers for TCR Vbeta segments and 13 reverse primers for TCR Jbeta segments was used. TCRdb holds this immuneACCESS table with in-frame rearrangements only. Some clones are missing; in checked studies, unresolved V genes explain under half, and the rest has no known cause. Here the sample has about 83,000 clones; 70% to 75% occur a single time. 4.2% of the sample rests with the top ten. The specimen sequenced was PBMCs. The receptor set was obtained from a man in his fifties or sixties in good health and CMV-seronegative.

The gene calls are TRBV19 and TRBJ1-1; D is unclear. The V and J ends lost 9 bases and 6 bases respectively, with 8 bases between them. The CDR3 covers 10 residues. Germline CDR1 and CDR2: LNHDA and SQIVND (reference sequence). CDR3 loop: CASGDAEAFF. For the CDR3, the DNA is TGTGCCAGCGGGGATGCTGAAGCTTTCTTT. Full variable domain (rest looked up from reference TRBV19 and TRBJ1-1): DGGITQSPKYLFRKEGQNVTLSCEQNLNHDAMYWYRQDPGQGLRLIYYSQIVNDFQKGDIAEGYSVSREKKESFPLTVTSAQKNPTAFYLCASGDAEAFFGQGTRLTVV.

The chain has TRBV19 and TRBJ2-7; TRBD2 is a possible D gene (7 bases). The CDR3 spans 17 residues. Deletions cut 7 bases from V and 3 bases from J, with 25 bases between. Germline assignment: CDR1 LNHDA and CDR2 SQIVND (reference sequence). The CDR3 protein is CASTARSTGGSLYEQYF. CDR3 DNA: TGTGCCAGTACAGCCAGGTCGACGGGGGGCTCCCTCTACGAGCAGTACTTC.

In its sample, this clone was seen many times. The chain is built from TRBV6-6 and TRBJ1-5; tentative D call: TRBD1 (5 bases). CDR1 is MNHNY, CDR2 SVGAGI, per germline (reference sequence). V lost 10 bases and J lost 4, with 17 bases in between. There are 14 residues in the CDR3. The CDR3 sequence is CAISSGGTNQPQHF. CDR3 sequence (DNA): TGTGCCATTTCTTCTGGAGGGACTAATCAGCCCCAGCATTTT.

The chain recombines TRBV6-1 with TRBJ1-2, with 9 bases aligning to TRBD1. J lost 4 bases, V lost 5 bases, and 8 bases had no gene match. This CDR3 has 15 amino acids. Germline V gene lookup returns CDR1 MNHNS and CDR2 SASEGT. The CDR3 loop is CASSPGTGSTYGYTF. CDR3 coding DNA: TGTGCCAGCAGTCCGGGGACAGGGTCGACCTATGGCTACACCTTC.

This clone was found once. This rearrangement joins TRBV30 to TRBJ2-3, with 9 bases identical to TRBD2. The V gene's germline CDR1 is GTSNPN and CDR2 SVGIG (reference sequence). This CDR3 contains 15 residues. The ends lost 2 bases at V and 5 bases at J; junction bases unmatched: 8. Written as DNA, the CDR3 is TGTGCCTGGAGTAGAGCGGGACTAGCAAGAGATACGCAGTATTTT. Translating gives CAWSRAGLARDTQYF.

The J gene is TRBJ1-1, the V gene TRBV7-8; D gene uncertain. This CDR3 has 15 residues. The ends were cut back, 6 bases at V and 4 bases at J, with 18 bases in the middle. Per the germline V gene, CDR1 is SGHVS and CDR2 is FQNEAQ. The CDR3 DNA sequence: TGTGCCAGCAGTCCCTCGCGGGTGAGGTCCACTGAAGCTTTCTTT. Translation: CASSPSRVRSTEAFF.

The rearrangement uses TRBV11-1 and TRBJ1-1; no clear D. V was cut by 4 bases and J by 8 bases, with 11 bases left in between. Germline CDR1 SGHAT, CDR2 FQDESV (reference sequence). CDR3 length: 12 residues. For the CDR3, the DNA is TGTGCCAGCAGCTACCCCCGGCGGGAAGCTTTCTTT. Amino acid sequence: CASSYPRREAFF.

This clone was counted only a few times. The rearrangement uses TRBV5-1 and TRBJ1-5; possible D gene TRBD1, 6 bases. CDR1 is SGHRS and CDR2 is YFSETQ in the germline V gene. V was clipped by 0 bases and J by 3 bases, with 10 bases between them. The CDR3 totals 15 residues. The CDR3, as DNA: TGCGCCAGCAGCTTGGCGGCAGGGGCCAATCAGCCCCAGCATTTT. It is translated as CASSLAAGANQPQHF.

The CDR3 DNA reads as TGCGCCAGCAGCTACACTACTACTCAGGGTACTCGCTACGAGCAGTACTTC. This translates into CASSYTTTQGTRYEQYF. The chain combines TRBV5-1 with TRBJ2-7, with a possible D match to TRBD1 (5 bases). V lost 3 bases, J lost 3 bases, and 22 bases lay in between. The CDR3 loop spans 17 amino acids. Germline V gene data show CDR1 as SGHRS and CDR2 as YFSETQ. Using reference TRBV5-1 and TRBJ2-7 for the parts outside the CDR3, the full variable domain is KAGVTQTPRYLIKTRGQQVTLSCSPISGHRSVSWYQQTPGQGLQFLFEYFSETQRNKGNFPGRFSGRQFSNSRSEMNVSTLELGDSALYLCASSYTTTQGTRYEQYFGPGTRLTVT.

This clone was detected only a few times. V is TRBV9 and J is TRBJ2-1; 10 bases agree with TRBD2. CDR3 size: 15 residues. V shed 3 bases and J 8 bases; nucleotides not matched to a gene: 8. CDR1 SGDLS and CDR2 YYNGEE come from the germline V gene. Written as DNA, the CDR3 is TGTGCCAGCAGCGCCGGACTAGCGGTACCTTATGAGCAGTTCTTC. Its protein product is CASSAGLAVPYEQFF.

The chain has TRBV19 and TRBJ1-1, with TRBD1 as a possible D gene (5 bases). The CDR3 consists of 14 residues. Trimming took 7 bases from V and 4 from J, leaving 16 bases between them. CDR1 and CDR2 (germline): LNHDA, SQIVND (reference sequence). CDR3 bases: TGTGCCAGTACCCCAGGGATCGGTAGCACTGAAGCTTTCTTT. It is translated as CASTPGIGSTEAFF.

The gene calls are TRBV10-1 and TRBJ2-7; a possible D gene is TRBD2 (6 bases). The germline CDR1 and CDR2 sequences are WNHNN and SYGVQD (reference sequence). Trimming cost V 6 bases and J 3 bases, with 12 bases left between them. The CDR3 is 13 residues long. The CDR3 spells CASRTPRGYEQYF. The DNA of the CDR3 is TGCGCCAGCAGAACCCCGCGGGGCTACGAGCAGTACTTC.

The J gene is TRBJ2-1, the V gene TRBV30, with 16 bases fitting TRBD2. J lost 0 bases, V lost 2 bases, and 13 bases had no gene match. Germline V gives CDR1 GTSNPN, CDR2 SVGIG (reference sequence). This CDR3 is 21 amino acids long. CDR3 region: CAWSSFEGLAGGSYSYNEQFF. The CDR3 bases are TGTGCCTGGAGTTCCTTCGAGGGACTAGCGGGGGGGAGTTACTCCTACAATGAGCAGTTCTTC.

CDR3 sequence: CASSYEVAGTQETQYF. For the CDR3, the DNA is TGTGCCAGCAGTTACGAGGTAGCGGGCACCCAAGAGACCCAGTACTTC. The chain recombines TRBV6-6 with TRBJ2-5, with 7 bases identical to TRBD2. The length of the CDR3 is 16 residues. The germline CDR1 and CDR2 sequences are MNHNY and SVGAGI (reference sequence). The trim removed 2 bases at V and 1 base at J, leaving 7 bases unmatched.

The rearrangement uses TRBV10-2 and TRBJ2-1; weak D call: TRBD2 (6 bases). V lost 7 bases to trimming and J lost 0 bases, with 19 bases between them. Germline V gene sequence: CDR1 WSHSY, CDR2 SAAADI. There are 17 residues in the CDR3. The CDR3 sequence: CASKGGPAIGSYNEQFF. The CDR3 DNA reads as TGCGCCAGCAAAGGAGGGCCGGCGATAGGCTCCTACAATGAGCAGTTCTTC.

This clone was detected many times. The chain recombines TRBV7-3 with TRBJ2-5; the match to TRBD1 covers 7 bases. Trimming at V came to 3 bases and at J to 4 bases, leaving 5 bases not matched to a gene. CDR1 is SGHTA, CDR2 FQGTGA, per germline. The CDR3 totals 14 residues. This CDR3 reads CASSLTGNGETQYF. The CDR3 DNA sequence: TGTGCCAGCAGCTTGACAGGGAACGGAGAGACCCAGTACTTC.

The chain recombines TRBV6-1 with TRBJ2-7; maybe TRBD2 (6 bases). Germline V CDR1 and CDR2: MNHNS, SASEGT. The V end lost 5 bases, the J end lost 9 bases, and 17 bases lay between the germline ends. The CDR3 sequence is 13 residues long. CDR3 nucleotides: TGTGCCAGCAGTTCGGGATCAGCCGGGGGGCAGTACTTC. Protein sequence: CASSSGSAGGQYF.

A single count supports this clone. V and J are TRBV5-5 and TRBJ2-1; D is possibly TRBD2 (5 bases). CDR1 SGHKS and CDR2 YYEKEE come from the germline V gene (reference sequence). The CDR3 is 14 residues long. Trimming took off 5 bases at V and 6 bases at J, with 15 bases between the two ends. In DNA form, the CDR3 reads TGTGCCAGCAGATTGTGGGCGGGCCCCAATGAGCAGTTCTTC. Translated: CASRLWAGPNEQFF.

The chain is built from TRBV5-4 and TRBJ2-3; the D is unclear. The germline V and J ends were trimmed by 2 bases and 4 bases, with 11 bases remaining between them. The CDR3 is 14 amino acids. CDR1 and CDR2 (germline): SGHNT, YYREEE (reference sequence). CDR3 coding DNA: TGTGCCAGCAGCTTTGTTGACAATGCAGATACGCAGTATTTT. Encoded protein: CASSFVDNADTQYF. Supplemented by reference TRBV5-4 and TRBJ2-3, the full variable domain reads ETGVTQSPTHLIKTRGQQVTLRCSSQSGHNTVSWYQQALGQGPQFIFQYYREEENGRGNFPPRFSGLQFPNYSSELNVNALELDDSALYLCASSFVDNADTQYFGPGTRLTVL.

V usage is TRBV6-6 and J usage is TRBJ1-2, with 7 positions matching TRBD1. The CDR3 totals 15 residues. Unmatched junction bases numbered 12, after V lost 5 bases and J lost 6 bases. Per the germline V gene, CDR1 is MNHNY and CDR2 is SVGAGI (reference sequence). The CDR3 DNA is TGTGCCAGCAGTGCGTGGCAGGGGGAAATGGATGGCTACACCTTC. Translating it yields CASSAWQGEMDGYTF.